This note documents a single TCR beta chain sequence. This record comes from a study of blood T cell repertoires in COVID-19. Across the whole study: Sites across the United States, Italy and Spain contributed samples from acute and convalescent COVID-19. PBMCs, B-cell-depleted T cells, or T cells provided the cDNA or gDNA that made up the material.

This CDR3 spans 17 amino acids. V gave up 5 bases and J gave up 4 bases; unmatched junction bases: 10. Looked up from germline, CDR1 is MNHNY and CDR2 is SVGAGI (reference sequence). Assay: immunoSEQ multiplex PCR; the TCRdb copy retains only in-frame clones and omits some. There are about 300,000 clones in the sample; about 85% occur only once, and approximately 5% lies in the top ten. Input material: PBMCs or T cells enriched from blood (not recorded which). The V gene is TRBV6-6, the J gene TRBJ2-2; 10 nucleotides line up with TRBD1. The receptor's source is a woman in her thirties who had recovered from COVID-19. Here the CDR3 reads CASSLPIGQGGTGELFF. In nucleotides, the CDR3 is TGTGCCAGCAGTCTTCCCATCGGACAGGGGGGCACCGGGGAGCTGTTTTTT.